This T cell receptor beta chain was sequenced for a study of breast tumors, draining lymph nodes, adjacent tissues. Study outcomes and limitations: Tumor repertoires ranked between lymph nodes and nontumor tissue in diversity, with V and J gene preferences.

TCRdb re-derived calls from the multiplex PCR reads in MiXCR, one entry per CDR3 protein. The data show approximately 31,000 distinct CDR3 sequences, 63% seen once. CDR1 is KGHDR and CDR2 is SFDVKD in the germline V gene. Trimming removed 4 bases at V and 4 bases at J, with 10 bases between. The CDR3 has 14 residues. In regard to this clonotype: What it recognizes is unknown.

Sequencing was performed on breast tumor tissue. The TCR was taken from a female donor with breast cancer. Some clones in this sample may be carry-over from other donors' samples. The chain links TRBV24-1 to TRBJ1-5; tentatively, D is TRBD1 (6 bases). The CDR3 spells CATSDRRGNQPQHF. The CDR3 DNA follows: TGTGCCACCAGTGACCGAAGGGGGAATCAGCCCCAGCATTTT.